The following is a T cell receptor (beta chain) sequence with its context. No antigen is known for it. Treatment noted: roughly 10-day PBMC culture with coronavirus spike peptide pools or control peptides (ViraFEST assay). Sequencing of DNA taken from cultured CD4+ T cells relied on the Oncomine TCR Beta short-read assay. From the PCR reads, TCRdb called clonotypes with MiXCR, one entry per CDR3 protein. The data show approximately 9,500 distinct CDR3 sequences, with around 30% seen just once and 8% to 10% held by the top ten. The data were taken from a study of vaccination and CD4 T cells after COVID-19. Germline values: CDR1 SGHTA, CDR2 FQGNSA. Trimming pared 5 bases from V and 6 bases from J, leaving 11 bases between. The CDR3 loop spans 12 amino acids.

Sample: CD4+ T cells from blood, cultured in vitro, taken after SARS-CoV-2 vaccination. The sequence came from a human donor who had recovered from COVID-19. V usage is TRBV7-2 and J usage is TRBJ2-7; D is undetermined. CDR3 loop: CASSAFGGEQYF. As DNA, the CDR3 is TGTGCCAGCAGCGCGTTTGGCGGCGAGCAGTACTTC.